The rows below give T cell receptor beta chains drawn from one sample of a study of blood T cell repertoires in COVID-19. Clones were sequenced by immunoSEQ multiplex PCR, and TCRdb holds only the in-frame ones, with some missing. There are 120,000 or so clones in the sample; over 80% occur only once, and roughly 1.9% lies in the top ten. Sequencing input: peripheral blood. All receptors come from a man between 65 and 85 years old with acute or convalescent COVID-19. The CDR3 runs from the conserved cysteine through the conserved F or W. Fields, in order: clone size, V gene, D gene, J gene, CDR3 protein, CDR3 DNA. D genes are given only for firm matches. Clone size is shown for a subset of rows, as once, few, many or a class of expanded clone.

-	TRBV2	-	TRBJ1-5	CASSEGTLDQPQHF	TGTGCCAGCAGTGAGGGGACACTCGATCAGCCCCAGCATTTT
few	TRBV4-2	-	TRBJ2-2	CASSQDRAVGRSTGELFF	TGTGCCAGCAGCCAAGATAGAGCGGTGGGCCGGAGCACCGGGGAGCTGTTTTTT
-	TRBV5-1	-	TRBJ1-6	CASSLVTGRSYNSPLHF	TGCGCCAGCAGCTTGGTTACAGGGCGCAGCTATAATTCACCCCTCCACTTT
-	TRBV7-9	-	TRBJ1-6	CASSWAGAGSPLHF	TGTGCCAGCAGCTGGGCAGGGGCCGGATCACCCCTCCACTTT
-	TRBV24-1	-	TRBJ2-2	CATSAGGTNTGELFF	TGTGCCACCAGTGCTGGGGGGACGAACACCGGGGAGCTGTTTTTT
-	TRBV27	TRBD1	TRBJ1-1	CASSRGQGFFSEAFF	TGTGCCAGCAGCCGTGGACAGGGGTTTTTTTCTGAAGCTTTCTTT
-	TRBV5-1	TRBD2	TRBJ2-3	CASSETSGGAWDTQYF	TGCGCCAGCAGCGAGACTAGCGGGGGGGCCTGGGATACGCAGTATTTT
once	TRBV5-1	TRBD2	TRBJ2-1	CASSTGLAGGHEQFF	TGCGCCAGCAGCACGGGCCTAGCGGGGGGGCATGAGCAGTTCTTC
-	TRBV10-2	-	TRBJ2-4	CASSEDPRGNIQYF	TGCGCCAGCAGTGAGGACCCACGGGGGAACATTCAGTACTTC
once	TRBV5-6	-	TRBJ1-1	CASTREGAGRVNTEAFF	TGTGCCAGCACCAGGGAGGGCGCAGGGCGAGTGAACACTGAAGCTTTCTTT
-	TRBV21-1	-	TRBJ1-4	CASSTRRVLEKLFF	TGTGCCAGCAGCACCAGACGGGTCCTTGAAAAACTGTTTTTT
-	TRBV5-6	-	TRBJ1-2	CASSLAQNYGYTF	TGTGCCAGCAGCTTGGCACAGAACTATGGCTACACCTTC
few	TRBV29-1	-	TRBJ1-1	CSVGRVGGGTEAFF	TGCAGCGTAGGCAGGGTAGGGGGGGGCACTGAAGCTTTCTTT
-	TRBV7-6	TRBD1	TRBJ1-1	CASSLSRGQINTEAFF	TGTGCCAGCAGCCTCAGCCGGGGACAGATTAACACTGAAGCTTTCTTT
-	TRBV7-2	TRBD1	TRBJ1-6	CASSSTGTNSPLHF	TGTGCCAGCAGCTCGACAGGGACTAATTCACCCCTCCACTTT
once	TRBV19	-	TRBJ1-1	CASSWGRQVRVNTEAFF	TGTGCCAGTAGTTGGGGAAGACAGGTACGTGTGAACACTGAAGCTTTCTTT
-	TRBV6-5	TRBD1	TRBJ1-6	CATKTGARSPLHF	TGTGCCACAAAAACAGGGGCCCGATCACCCCTCCACTTT
-	TRBV3-1/TRBV3-2	TRBD2	TRBJ2-1	CASSPGLANNEQFF	TGTGCCAGCAGCCCAGGACTAGCGAACAATGAGCAGTTCTTC